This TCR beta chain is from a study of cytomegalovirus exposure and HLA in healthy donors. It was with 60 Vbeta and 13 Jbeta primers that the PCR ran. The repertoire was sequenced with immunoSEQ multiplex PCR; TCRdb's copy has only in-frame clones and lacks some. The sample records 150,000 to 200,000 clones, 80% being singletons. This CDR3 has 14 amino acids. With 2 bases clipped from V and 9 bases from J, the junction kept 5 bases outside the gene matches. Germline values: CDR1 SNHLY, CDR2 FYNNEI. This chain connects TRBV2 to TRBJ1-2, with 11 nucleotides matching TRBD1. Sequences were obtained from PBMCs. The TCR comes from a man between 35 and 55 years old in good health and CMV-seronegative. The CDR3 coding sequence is TGTGCCAGCAGTGAACGGGACAGGGGGTTAAGCTACACCTTC. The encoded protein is CASSERDRGLSYTF.